The 11 T cell receptor beta chains presented below share a single source sample, sequenced in a study of T cells after yellow fever vaccination. MiXCR was run by TCRdb on the 5' RACE reads, yielding one entry per CDR3 protein. Among around 600,000 distinct CDR3 sequences listed, roughly an eighth were seen once. Material: PBMCs, obtained on the day of the yellow fever booster vaccination. These receptors were taken from a man aged 25 to 40 who received the YFV17D yellow fever vaccine.

For the CDR3, the DNA is TGTGCCAGCACCCCAGGGCCCTCCTACAATGAGCAGTTCTTC. This codes for CASTPGPSYNEQFF. The chain employs TRBV28 and TRBJ2-1, with D maybe TRBD1 (5 bases). Trimming shortened V by 7 bases and J by 0 bases, and 10 bases separated the two germline ends. Per the germline V gene, CDR1 is MDHEN and CDR2 is SYDVKM. The CDR3 has 14 amino acids.

This chain connects TRBV7-2 to TRBJ2-7; D gene uncertain. The V gene's germline CDR1 is SGHTA and CDR2 FQGNSA. Trimming took 1 base from V and 3 from J, leaving 13 bases between them. The CDR3 extends over 15 amino acids. The CDR3 DNA reads as TGTGCCAGCAGCTTAGATCGGGCGTACAACTACGAGCAGTACTTC. Protein sequence: CASSLDRAYNYEQYF.

This clonotype occurred a few times. The chain uses TRBV30 and TRBJ1-1; D remains unclear. Deletions cut 2 bases from V and 2 bases from J, with 27 bases between. Germline V gives CDR1 GTSNPN, CDR2 SVGIG (reference sequence). The length of the CDR3 is 19 residues. Here the CDR3 reads CAWSPNHHSGRLLNTEAFF. In DNA form, the CDR3 reads TGTGCCTGGAGTCCCAATCACCACTCCGGGAGGTTACTTAACACTGAAGCTTTCTTT.

This clonotype occurred a few times. The rearrangement uses TRBV6-2 or TRBV6-3 and TRBJ2-1; 9 bases agree with TRBD1. Germline V gives CDR1 MNHEY, CDR2 SVGEGT. V trimming: 4 bases; J trimming: 4 bases; junction bases outside the gene matches: 8. The CDR3 runs to 16 residues. This CDR3 reads CASSSSGTGNYNEQFF. CDR3 DNA sequence: TGTGCCAGCAGTTCCTCCGGGACAGGGAATTACAATGAGCAGTTCTTC.

This clonotype was seen a few times. The chain employs TRBV5-1 and TRBJ1-2; D is ambiguous. Germline CDR1 and CDR2: SGHRS and YFSETQ. V was trimmed by 6 bases and J by 4 bases, leaving 16 bases between them. The length of the CDR3 is 14 residues. The CDR3: CASNPAPTAYGYTF. CDR3 DNA sequence: TGCGCCAGCAACCCGGCCCCAACGGCCTATGGCTACACCTTC.

This chain joins TRBV6-6 and TRBJ2-7; D uncertain. The length of the CDR3 is 12 residues. CDR1 and CDR2 from the germline V gene are MNHNY and SVGAGI (reference sequence). Trimming pared 10 bases from V and 6 bases from J, leaving 16 bases between. This CDR3 reads CATRISPLEQYF. The CDR3 DNA reads as TGTGCCACGAGGATTTCCCCGCTCGAGCAGTACTTC.

This clonotype was seen only a few times. The chain has TRBV11-2 and TRBJ1-5, with D unresolved. In germline, CDR1 is SGHAT, CDR2 FQNNGV. The CDR3 is made up of 15 amino acids. The V and J ends lost 5 bases and 0 bases respectively, with 11 bases between them. DNA of the CDR3: TGTGCCAGCAGCACGGACGGTTTTAGCAATCAGCCCCAGCATTTT. Translation: CASSTDGFSNQPQHF.

The chain links TRBV6-2 or TRBV6-3 to TRBJ1-2; D remains unclear. The CDR3 is 13 amino acids. V was trimmed by 2 bases and J by 4 bases, leaving 8 bases between them. Looked up from germline, CDR1 is MNHEY and CDR2 is SVGEGT. CDR3: CASSYDPSYGYTF. The CDR3 DNA reads TGTGCCAGCAGTTACGACCCGAGCTATGGCTACACCTTC.

The chain combines TRBV11-3 with TRBJ2-7; possibly TRBD1 for D (5 bases). Trimming cost V 1 base and J 2 bases, with 24 bases left between them. CDR1 is SGHNT and CDR2 is YENEEA in the germline V gene. CDR3 size: 19 residues. The CDR3 nucleotides read TGTGCCAGCAGCTTAGGAGGTATGAGAGTCGGTACAGGTGCCTACGAGCAGTACTTC. Translated, it gives CASSLGGMRVGTGAYEQYF.

This clonotype was observed a few times. The chain uses TRBV4-3 and TRBJ2-7, with TRBD2 matching 7 bases. With 1 base clipped from V and 4 bases from J, the junction kept 7 bases outside the gene matches. The CDR3 length is 15 residues. CDR1 is LGHNA, CDR2 YSLEER, per germline. CDR3 DNA sequence: TGCGCCAGCAGCCAAGGAACTAGCGCCCGATACGAGCAGTACTTC. Its protein product is CASSQGTSARYEQYF.

The CDR3 is CASHTPWDSAYEQYF. The CDR3 DNA sequence: TGTGCCAGCCATACGCCATGGGACAGCGCCTACGAGCAGTACTTC. This chain connects TRBV6-2 or TRBV6-3 to TRBJ2-7, with TRBD1 matching 7 bases. The V gene's germline CDR1 is MNHEY and CDR2 SVGEGT. The V and J ends lost 8 bases and 2 bases, in that order; junction bases with no gene match: 12. The CDR3 is made up of 15 amino acids.